Below, 18 T cell receptor beta chains from the same sample are listed, as sequenced in a study of T cell changes during pregnancy in multiple sclerosis. Sequencing used immunoSEQ multiplex PCR; TCRdb keeps in-frame clones, though not all of them. The sample has approximately 80,000 clones, roughly 94% seen once. The sequences come from peripheral blood, collected in the second trimester of pregnancy. The receptors stem from a female donor in good health, enrolled as a control in a pregnancy study.

This clone was recorded once. This CDR3 is CASSSPSREKLFF. DNA of the CDR3: TGTGCCAGCAGTTCCCCGTCCAGAGAAAAACTGTTTTTT. The V gene is TRBV6-5, the J gene TRBJ1-4, with no clear D. Trimming cost V 4 bases and J 8 bases, with 11 bases left between them. The germline gives CDR1 MNHEY, CDR2 SVGAGI. The CDR3 contains 13 residues.

This chain uses TRBV2 with TRBJ1-5, with 7 positions matching TRBD1. CDR1 is SNHLY and CDR2 is FYNNEI in the germline V gene. This CDR3 is built from 13 residues. Trimming removed 6 bases from V and 9 bases from J; junction bases left unmatched: 8. CDR3 sequence reads: CASSAGQARPQHF. The CDR3 bases are TGTGCCAGCAGCGCCGGACAGGCTCGGCCCCAGCATTTT.

The chain uses TRBV11-3 and TRBJ2-1, with TRBD2 matching over 10 bases. CDR3 length equals 15 residues. V gave up 5 bases and J gave up 7 bases; unmatched junction bases: 8. In germline, CDR1 is SGHNT, CDR2 YENEEA. CDR3 bases: TGTGCCAGCAGCCCCAGCGGGAGGGCCGTAAATGAGCAGTTCTTC. Its protein is CASSPSGRAVNEQFF. The whole variable domain, filled in from reference TRBV11-3 and TRBJ2-1, reads EAGVVQSPRYKIIEKKQPVAFWCNPISGHNTLYWYLQNLGQGPELLIRYENEEAVDDSQLPKDRFSAERLKGVDSTLKIQPAELGDSAVYLCASSPSGRAVNEQFFGPGTRLTVL.

The chain couples TRBV6-4 to TRBJ2-3, with 8 bases aligning to TRBD2. Per the germline V gene, CDR1 is MRHNA and CDR2 is SNTAGT. The CDR3 sequence is 19 residues long. V gave up 3 bases and J gave up 0 bases; unmatched junction bases: 14. The CDR3 coding sequence is TGTGCCAGCAGTGAATGGGAACTAGCGGAGAAACCTAGCACAGATACGCAGTATTTT. It translates to CASSEWELAEKPSTDTQYF.

The V call is TRBV10-3, the J call TRBJ2-4; no firm D call. Trimming pared 3 bases from V and 2 bases from J, leaving 5 bases between. The CDR3 runs to 13 residues. Germline-derived CDR1 and CDR2 are ENHRY and SYGVKD. The CDR3 spells CAISDSPKNIQYF. The CDR3 DNA sequence: TGTGCCATCAGTGATAGTCCCAAAAACATTCAGTACTTC.

The DNA of the CDR3 is TGCGCCAGCAGCTTGGAGTTTGGGACAGCAGGTACGCAGTATTTT. Amino acids: CASSLEFGTAGTQYF. The chain uses TRBV5-1 and TRBJ2-3; TRBD1 matches 7 bases. V gave up 0 bases and J gave up 8 bases; unmatched junction bases: 9. Germline V gene sequence: CDR1 SGHRS, CDR2 YFSETQ. CDR3 length equals 15 residues.

This clone was seen a single time. This sequence joins TRBV5-1 and TRBJ2-3; TRBD2 agrees at 12 bases. Germline V CDR1 and CDR2: SGHRS, YFSETQ. There are 16 residues in the CDR3. With 4 bases clipped from V and 4 bases from J, the junction kept 7 bases outside the gene matches. CDR3 loop: CASSPLLAGGSDTQYF. CDR3 DNA: TGCGCCAGCAGCCCGCTACTAGCGGGAGGATCAGATACGCAGTATTTT.

The chain combines TRBV28 with TRBJ2-1, with 14 bases identical to TRBD2. V dropped 7 bases and J dropped 5; count of bases not matched to a gene: 13. CDR1 and CDR2 (germline): MDHEN, SYDVKM. The CDR3 covers 18 residues. The CDR3 coding sequence is TGTGCCAGCACCCTTCGGGGACTAGCGGGAGTTCAAAACAATGAGCAGTTCTTC. Its translation: CASTLRGLAGVQNNEQFF.

This chain uses TRBV5-1 with TRBJ1-5, with 7 bases lining up with TRBD1. CDR3 size: 15 residues. V dropped 0 bases and J dropped 6; count of bases not matched to a gene: 6. Germline CDR1 is SGHRS and CDR2 is YFSETQ. CDR3 amino acids: CASSLGDSPTQPQHF. In DNA form, the CDR3 reads TGCGCCAGCAGCTTGGGGGACAGCCCCACTCAGCCCCAGCATTTT.

This clone was detected only once. This CDR3 is CASDRGQRNQPQHF. Here the CDR3 DNA reads TGTGCCAGCGACAGGGGGCAACGCAATCAGCCCCAGCATTTT. J is TRBJ1-5 and V is TRBV6-1, with 10 bases identical to TRBD1. CDR3 size: 14 residues. Germline V lookup: CDR1 MNHNS, CDR2 SASEGT. V shed 8 bases and J 2 bases; nucleotides not matched to a gene: 3.

This clone was detected once. The V gene is TRBV6-5, the J gene TRBJ2-7, with D maybe TRBD2 (6 bases). CDR3 length equals 11 residues. The ends were cut back, 8 bases at V and 3 bases at J, with 8 bases in the middle. Germline V gives CDR1 MNHEY, CDR2 SVGAGI. CDR3 residues: CASRRGYEQYF. CDR3 nucleotide sequence: TGTGCCAGCCGGAGGGGCTACGAGCAGTACTTC.

This clone was counted once. This chain links TRBV7-8 with TRBJ2-1; the D gene is possibly TRBD2 (5 bases). V shed 3 bases and J shed 5 bases, with 11 bases lying between them. This CDR3 is built from 14 residues. Germline CDR1 is SGHVS and CDR2 is FQNEAQ. DNA for the CDR3: TGTGCCAGCAGCTTCCCTAACGGGGACAATGAGCAGTTCTTC. It translates to CASSFPNGDNEQFF.

This clone was seen once. J is TRBJ2-7 and V is TRBV29-1, with D possibly matching TRBD2 (6 bases). CDR3 length equals 14 residues. The V end lost 0 bases, the J end lost 4 bases, and 13 bases lay between the germline ends. Germline values: CDR1 SQVTM, CDR2 ANQGSEA. The DNA of the CDR3 is TGCAGCGTTGAAGATGGTCGCGGGGCTTACGAGCAGTACTTC. Amino acid sequence: CSVEDGRGAYEQYF.

CDR3 coding DNA: TGTGCCAGCAGTTTGCCGGTTGGCTACACCTTC. Its protein product is CASSLPVGYTF. The V gene is TRBV27, the J gene TRBJ1-2; unclear D gene. The CDR3 sequence is 11 residues long. V gave up 3 bases and J gave up 7 bases, with 6 bases separating them. Germline V gene data show CDR1 as MNHEY and CDR2 as SMNVEV (reference sequence).

The chain recombines TRBV7-9 with TRBJ2-1, with 11 bases identical to TRBD1. The germline V gene has CDR1 SEHNR and CDR2 FQNEAQ (reference sequence). CDR3 length: 14 residues. V lost 4 bases to trimming and J lost 10 bases; unmatched junction nucleotides: 6. The CDR3 region is CASSSGTGGPEQFF. In nucleotides, the CDR3 is TGTGCCAGCAGCTCCGGGACAGGGGGACCCGAGCAGTTCTTC.

CDR3 loop: CASSPGLAGRGRYEQYF. CDR3 DNA: TGCGCCAGCAGCCCGGGACTAGCGGGACGAGGGCGGTACGAGCAGTACTTC. V is TRBV4-1 and J is TRBJ2-7; 13 bases agree with TRBD2. With 4 bases clipped from V and 4 bases from J, the junction kept 10 bases outside the gene matches. CDR3 length: 17 residues. Per the germline V gene, CDR1 is MGHRA and CDR2 is YSYEKL.

This chain joins TRBV29-1 and TRBJ1-2, with a weak D call TRBD1 (6 bases). The CDR3 has 15 residues. The V end was cut by 2 bases, the J end by 10 bases, with 23 bases between. In germline, CDR1 is SQVTM, CDR2 ANQGSEA. The CDR3 DNA reads TGCAGCGTTGAAAGACCAGGGGAAGGTTCTGATGACTACACCTTC. It specifies CSVERPGEGSDDYTF.

The CDR3 is CASSLAAGQGATYEQYF. The CDR3 nucleotides read TGTGCCAGCAGCTTAGCGGCAGGACAGGGGGCGACCTACGAGCAGTACTTC. This rearrangement joins TRBV7-8 to TRBJ2-7, with 11 bases matching TRBD1. J gave up 2 bases and V 0 bases, and 6 bases lay outside the gene matches. The length of the CDR3 is 17 residues. The V gene's germline CDR1 is SGHVS and CDR2 FQNEAQ.